The source of this T cell receptor (beta chain) is a study of human T cells and chemical hapten exposure. Overall study context: All patients underwent weekly scalp dosing with diphenylcyclopropenone for the full approximately 25-week study. Per-sample TCR yields varied mainly from small pooled library volume differences.

CDR3 length: 15 residues. Trimming removed 8 bases from V and 2 bases from J; junction bases left unmatched: 10. The germline CDR1 and CDR2 sequences are MNHEY and SVGEGT. Regarding time point: patch test 1, 2 weeks after DPC sensitization. Treatment reported: therapeutic diphenylcyclopropenone sensitization with weekly scalp DPC. This clonotype was seen only a few times. Unique molecular identifiers were linked by the library to individual cDNA molecules. TCRdb itself ran the RACE reads through MiXCR, one entry per CDR3 protein. The profile shows about 99,000 distinct CDR3 sequences, over 10% of them singletons.

The V and J genes are TRBV6-2 or TRBV6-3 and TRBJ2-7, with 9 bases fitting TRBD2. Material: whole blood, obtained in connection with sensitization to the hapten diphenylcyclopropenone (DPC). The receptor was isolated from a woman aged 40 to 50 with alopecia areata. Some clones in this sample may be carry-over from other donors' samples. The CDR3 DNA reads TGTGCCAGCGGTCTAGCGGGATCCCTACCCTACGAGCAGTACTTC. Protein sequence: CASGLAGSLPYEQYF.